This T cell receptor (beta chain) was obtained from a study of T-cell memory formation after mild COVID-19. Study-level background: TCR clusters largely stayed donor specific.

TCRdb redid the calling of the 5' RACE reads with MiXCR, one entry per CDR3 protein. This table holds some 450,000 distinct CDR3 sequences, roughly 17% found once. With regard to this clonotype: What it binds is unknown.

Germline V gene data show CDR1 as SGHAT and CDR2 as FQNNGV. The CDR3 is 14 residues long. V was clipped by 6 bases and J by 2 bases, with 14 bases between them. Study results and caveats: Cross-reactive memory appears to have joined, as suggested by some responding clones showing up in pre-infection memory. Contracting CD4+ clones sat mainly in CM and EM; CD8+ in EMRA. Contracting clones from day 15 to 85 had balanced CD4/CD8; later expanders favoured CD4+.

This TCR was sampled from a man between 18 and 29 years old who had mild COVID-19 (a few samples of this study predate the infection). Cell type and time point are not known. Sequences were obtained from PBMCs or a T cell subset sorted from them (not recorded which). The chain uses TRBV11-2 and TRBJ2-7; D possibly uses TRBD1 or TRBD2 (6 bases each). The CDR3, as DNA: TGTGCCAGCAGTCATGGGGGGCCTGCCTACGAGCAGTACTTC. As protein: CASSHGGPAYEQYF.